This T cell receptor (beta chain) was captured in a study of CD8 T cells in Susac syndrome (dated 2019 in TCRdb). About the study as a whole: Repertoire sequencing was used to test whether CD8+ T cell activation and differentiation in Susac syndrome was antigen driven. The study at large found these results: The study acknowledged that relatively few individuals were included in the TCR sequencing and HLA analysis.

RNA was extracted using the RNeasy kit, and roughly 0.5 to 1 microgram was reverse transcribed with random hexamers. The immunoSEQ multiplex PCR assay, covering 54 Vbeta and 13 Jbeta segments, was used to amplify TCR beta CDR3 regions. PCR amplification bias was corrected by using a synthetic template baseline for primer optimization and computational correction. Per the source publication's procedure: Reads were assigned to V, D and J genes according to IMGT and analyzed in immunoSEQ Analyzer, with only productive sequences retained. Clonality was computed as one minus Shannon entropy normalized by log2 of the number of productive unique sequences. For each patient and control, public and private clones were evaluated among the 100 most prevalent clones. A clone was defined as Susac-specific if it was absent from the healthy and MS cohorts, from over a thousand published viral clones and from other ImmuneACCESS disease sequences. TCRdb reworked the public reads: Q25 trimming with fastp, MiXCR clone assembly, productive beta chains retained. Entries that share a CDR3 protein sequence are merged under the most common genes and DNA. TCRdb's processing, not the authors' own work, is the source of the V and J calls. The sample table holds 200,000 or so distinct CDR3 sequences, of which approximately 95% were seen once. The top ten clones comprise 0.093% of the sample.

CDR1 DFQATT and CDR2 SNEGSKA were looked up in the germline V gene (reference sequence). Including cysteine and phenylalanine, the CDR3 has 12 amino acids. Just the 36-base CDR3 DNA is kept, in frame starting at base 1. Deletion took 5 bases off V and 4 bases off J, with a span of 9 bases between the germline ends. This clonotype was counted only a few times. Its antigen specificity is not known. No clone much larger than this one lies a single base away; base qualities are absent. High-throughput TCR beta sequencing profiled peripheral blood CD8+ and CD4+ T cells from healthy donors, Susac syndrome patients and multiple sclerosis patients. Treatment-naive patients with stable or active relapsing-remitting disease fulfilling revised McDonald criteria were used as multiple sclerosis controls. Bulk CD8+ and CD4+ T cells were purified magnetically by negative isolation, whereas CD8+ TEMRA cells were enriched by FACS. Blood was collected in EDTA tubes and processed within 24 hours, with PBMCs isolated through density gradient centrifugation. PBMCs destined for TCR sequencing were cryopreserved in liquid nitrogen and later thawed in a 37 °C water bath. The sorted or isolated CD4+, CD8+ and CD8+ TEMRA cells had a purity of 90% or higher.

The source is a human donor with multiple sclerosis. Sequenced sample: CD4+ T cells from PBMCs. The chain employs TRBV20-1 and TRBJ1-5; no D gene is confidently identified. For the CDR3, the sequence is CSARPPNQPQHF. The DNA sequence is TGCAGTGCTCGCCCCCCGAATCAGCCCCAGCATTTT.